This TCR beta chain is drawn from a study of cytomegalovirus exposure and HLA in healthy donors. About the study: The Caucasian-associated ancestry cluster held under 90% of 300 to 500 genotyped donors. Study outcomes and limitations: A few chains tied to CMV proved CMV antigen-specific in vitro. Owing to their indistinguishability, certain V segments, notably TRBV6-2 and TRBV6-3, were excluded.

V shed 5 bases, J shed 2 bases, and the junction held 7 bases outside the gene matches. Looked up from germline, CDR1 is MDHEN and CDR2 is SYDVKM. The CDR3 length is 15 residues. PCR amplification relied on 60 Vbeta primers (plus 13 Jbeta primers). Only in-frame clones appear in the TCRdb table, and some are missing; sequencing was by immunoSEQ multiplex PCR. The table records under 200,000 clones, roughly 77% of them present only once. As to this clone: The antigen remains undetermined.

This chain links TRBV28 with TRBJ2-3, with TRBD1 matching 7 bases. The TCR comes from a man aged 45-65 years in good health and CMV-seropositive. Sequenced sample: PBMCs. CDR3: CASSVTGTVTDTQYF. In nucleotides, the CDR3 is TGTGCCAGCAGTGTGACCGGGACAGTCACAGATACGCAGTATTTT.